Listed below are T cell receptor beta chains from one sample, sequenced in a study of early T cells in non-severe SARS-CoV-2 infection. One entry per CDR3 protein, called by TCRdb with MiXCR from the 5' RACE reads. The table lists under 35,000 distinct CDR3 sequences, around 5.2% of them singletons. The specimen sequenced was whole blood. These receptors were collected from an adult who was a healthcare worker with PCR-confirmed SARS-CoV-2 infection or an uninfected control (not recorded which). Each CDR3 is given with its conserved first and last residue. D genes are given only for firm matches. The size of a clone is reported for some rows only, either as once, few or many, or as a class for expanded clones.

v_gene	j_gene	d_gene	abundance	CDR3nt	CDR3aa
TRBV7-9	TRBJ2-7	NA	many	TGTGCCAGCAGCTTAGAAGGTCGGACGGGGGAGCAGTACTTC	CASSLEGRTGEQYF
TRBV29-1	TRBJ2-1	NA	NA	TGCAGCGGGTGCACCCGGCGAGCCTACAATGAGCAGTTCTTC	CSGCTRRAYNEQFF
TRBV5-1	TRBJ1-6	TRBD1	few	TGCGCCAGCAGCCCAGGGGGGACAGGGATTAAAACCCTCCACTTT	CASSPGGTGIKTLHF
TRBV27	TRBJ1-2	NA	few	TGTGCCAGCAGTGATACAGGGTCCCTTCTCTATGGCTACACCTTC	CASSDTGSLLYGYTF
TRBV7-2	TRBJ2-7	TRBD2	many	TGTGCCAGCAGCTTAGTGGGACCGGGACTAGCGGGATCGTACGAGCAGTACTTC	CASSLVGPGLAGSYEQYF
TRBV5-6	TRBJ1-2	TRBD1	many	TGTGCCAGCAGCTTGCGGCAGGGGGCGGGTAGATTCGCCGGCACGGGATATGGCTACACCTTC	CASSLRQGAGRFAGTGYGYTF
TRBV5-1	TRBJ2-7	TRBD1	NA	TGCGCCAGCAGCTCGGGACAGTTTTACGAGCAGTACTTC	CASSSGQFYEQYF
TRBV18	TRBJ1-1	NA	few	TGTGCCAGCTCAGGGGGGAAGGAGATGAACACTGAAGCTTTCTTT	CASSGGKEMNTEAFF
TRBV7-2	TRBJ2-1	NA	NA	TGTGCCAGCAGCTTACGACTAGGTCGGTCCGATGAGCAGTTCTTC	CASSLRLGRSDEQFF
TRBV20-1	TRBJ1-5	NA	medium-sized	TGCAGTGCTAGTACAGGGTTTCAGCCCCAGCATTTT	CSASTGFQPQHF
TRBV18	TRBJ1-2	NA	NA	TGTGCCAGCTCACCCCAGGGTTTCAATGGCTACACCTTC	CASSPQGFNGYTF
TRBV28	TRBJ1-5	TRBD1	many	TGTGCCAGCAGTACTGACAGGGGCAGGGTTTATAGCAATCAGCCCCAGCATTTT	CASSTDRGRVYSNQPQHF
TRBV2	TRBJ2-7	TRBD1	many	TGTGCCAGCAGTGGAGGGGACAGGCTGGGCGAGCAGTACTTC	CASSGGDRLGEQYF
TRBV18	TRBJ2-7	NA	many	TGTGCCAGCTCACTTGCTCCTTACGAGCAGTACTTC	CASSLAPYEQYF
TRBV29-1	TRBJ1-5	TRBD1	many	TGCAGCGTTGAGGACAGGGACCAGCCCCAGCATTTT	CSVEDRDQPQHF
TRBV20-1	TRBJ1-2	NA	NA	TGCAGTGCTAGAAGAGTGGCAGAGGGGAGCTATGGCTACACCTTC	CSARRVAEGSYGYTF
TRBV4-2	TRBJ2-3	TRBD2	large	TGTGCCAGCAGCCAAGATGGAATAGCGGGAGACCCCCACACAGATACGCAGTATTTT	CASSQDGIAGDPHTDTQYF
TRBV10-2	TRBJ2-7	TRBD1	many	TGCGCCAGCAGTGGACAAAGGGACAGGGGCTACGAGCAGTACTTC	CASSGQRDRGYEQYF
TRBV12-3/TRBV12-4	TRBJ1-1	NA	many	TGTGCCAGCAGTATGCAGGGTCGAAGCACTGAAGCTTTCTTT	CASSMQGRSTEAFF
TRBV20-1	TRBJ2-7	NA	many	TGCAGTGCTAGGAGGGGTGGAGGGATGGGCGAGCAGTACTTC	CSARRGGGMGEQYF
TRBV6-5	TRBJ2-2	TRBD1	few	TGTGCCAGCAGCGAAGACAGGGAGAACACCGGGGAGCTGTTTTTT	CASSEDRENTGELFF
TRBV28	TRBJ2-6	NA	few	TGTGCCAGCAGTCCTCATTCCGGGGCCAACGTCCTGACTTTC	CASSPHSGANVLTF
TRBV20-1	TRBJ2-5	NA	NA	TGCAGTGCTAGCTCTTATTGGGAGGGGGCACGAGAGACCCAGTACTTC	CSASSYWEGARETQYF
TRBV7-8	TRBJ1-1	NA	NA	TGTGCCAGCAGCTTAGCGCTTTACTGGGCTACTGAAGCTTTCTTT	CASSLALYWATEAFF
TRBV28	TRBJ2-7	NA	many	TGTGCCAGCAGCAGCGTCTTCGCGGGAAGGCGGTACGAGCAGTACTTC	CASSSVFAGRRYEQYF
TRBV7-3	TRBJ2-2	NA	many	TGTGCCAGCAGCTTAAATGTAGCCGGGGAGCTGTTTTTT	CASSLNVAGELFF
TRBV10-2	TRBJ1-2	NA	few	TGCGCCAGCTCTGGGGATGGCTACACCTTC	CASSGDGYTF
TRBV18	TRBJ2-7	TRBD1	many	TGTGCCAGCTCCCCGGGACAGGACACTTACGAGCAGTACTTC	CASSPGQDTYEQYF
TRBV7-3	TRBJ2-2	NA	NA	TGTGCCAGCAGCATGGGCACCGGGGAGCTGTTTTTT	CASSMGTGELFF
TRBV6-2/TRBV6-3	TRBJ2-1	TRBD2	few	TGTGCCAGCAGTTACAGTAGCGGGGGGGAGCAGTTCTTC	CASSYSSGGEQFF
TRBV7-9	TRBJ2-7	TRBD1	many	TGTGCCAGCAGCAGGGTACAGGGGGTCGCCTACGAGCAGTACTTC	CASSRVQGVAYEQYF
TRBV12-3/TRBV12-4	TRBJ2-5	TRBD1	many	TGTGCCAGCAGTTTAAGGACAGGGGGCGAAGAGACCCAGTACTTC	CASSLRTGGEETQYF
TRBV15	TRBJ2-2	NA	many	TGTGCCACCTCGGGGGACGGGACTTTCACCGGGGAGCTGTTTTTT	CATSGDGTFTGELFF
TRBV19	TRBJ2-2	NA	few	TGTGCCAGTACGGCCGGGGCTGCAGGGGAGCTGTTTTTT	CASTAGAAGELFF
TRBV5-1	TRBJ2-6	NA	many	TGCGCCAGCAGCTTGGGATCCGGGATCGGGGCCAACGTCCTGACTTTC	CASSLGSGIGANVLTF
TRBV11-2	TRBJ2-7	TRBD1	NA	TGTGCCAGTATGCCTTTGGACAGGGGTTCCTACGAGCAGTACTTC	CASMPLDRGSYEQYF
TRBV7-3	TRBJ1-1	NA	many	TGTGCCAGCAGCTTCCCGGACAGTGAGATGAACACTGAAGCTTTCTTT	CASSFPDSEMNTEAFF
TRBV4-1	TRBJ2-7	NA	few	TGCGCCAGCAGCCAATATACCCCGGGTCCAGGGAAAGCCTACGAGCAGTACTTC	CASSQYTPGPGKAYEQYF
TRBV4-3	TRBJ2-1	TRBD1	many	TGCGCCAGCAGCCAGGGACAGGGAGGCAACAATGAGCAGTTCTTC	CASSQGQGGNNEQFF
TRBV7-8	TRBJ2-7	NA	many	TGTGCCAGCAGCTTAGCCAGGGGCTACGAGCAGTACTTC	CASSLARGYEQYF
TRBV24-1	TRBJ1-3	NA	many	TGTGCCACCAGTGATTTCGGTTCCTCCTCTGGAAACACCATATATTTT	CATSDFGSSSGNTIYF